This record looks at one TCR beta chain sequence and its context. This entry belongs to a study of T cell changes during pregnancy in multiple sclerosis. Method: immunoSEQ multiplex PCR; TCRdb's copy keeps in-frame clones and lacks some. This table holds around 100,000 clones, roughly 90% found once. The TCR sequence derives from a female donor with multiple sclerosis, enrolled in a pregnancy study. The specimen was peripheral blood, collected after pregnancy.

In DNA, the CDR3 is TGTGCCAGTAGTATGGGAGGTCCCGGAAACACCATATATTTT. Translated, it gives CASSMGGPGNTIYF. V usage is TRBV19 and J usage is TRBJ1-3; unclear D gene. Germline loops: CDR1 LNHDA, CDR2 SQIVND (reference sequence). The CDR3 extends over 14 amino acids. The germline V and J ends were trimmed by 3 bases and 4 bases, with 10 bases remaining between them.